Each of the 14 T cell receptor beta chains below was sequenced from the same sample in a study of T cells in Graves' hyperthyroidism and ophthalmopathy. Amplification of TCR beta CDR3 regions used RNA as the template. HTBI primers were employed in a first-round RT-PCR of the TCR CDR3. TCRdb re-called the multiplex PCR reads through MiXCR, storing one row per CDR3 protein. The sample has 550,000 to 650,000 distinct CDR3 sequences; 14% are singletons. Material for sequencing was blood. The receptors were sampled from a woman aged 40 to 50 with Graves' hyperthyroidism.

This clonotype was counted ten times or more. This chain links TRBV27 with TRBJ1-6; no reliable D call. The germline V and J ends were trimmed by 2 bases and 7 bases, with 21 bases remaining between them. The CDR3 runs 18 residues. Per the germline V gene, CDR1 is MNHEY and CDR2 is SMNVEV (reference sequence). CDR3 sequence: CASSLRPLRTGSNSPLHF. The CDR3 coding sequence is TGTGCCAGCAGTTTAAGGCCACTACGGACGGGTTCCAATTCACCCCTCCACTTT.

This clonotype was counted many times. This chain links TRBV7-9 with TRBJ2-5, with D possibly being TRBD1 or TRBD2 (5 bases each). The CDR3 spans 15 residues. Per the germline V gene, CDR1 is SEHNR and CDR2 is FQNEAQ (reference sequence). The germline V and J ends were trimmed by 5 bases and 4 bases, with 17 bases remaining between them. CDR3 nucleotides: TGTGCCAGCAGCATACCGGGACCCAAACGAGAGACCCAGTACTTC. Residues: CASSIPGPKRETQYF.

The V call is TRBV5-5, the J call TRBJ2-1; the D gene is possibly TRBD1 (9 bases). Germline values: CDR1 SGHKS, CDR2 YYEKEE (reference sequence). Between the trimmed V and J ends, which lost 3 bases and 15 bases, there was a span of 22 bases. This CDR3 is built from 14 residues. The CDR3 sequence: CASSSGGGRDRAFF. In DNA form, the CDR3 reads TGTGCCAGCAGCTCGGGAGGGGGCCGGGACAGGGCGTTCTTC.

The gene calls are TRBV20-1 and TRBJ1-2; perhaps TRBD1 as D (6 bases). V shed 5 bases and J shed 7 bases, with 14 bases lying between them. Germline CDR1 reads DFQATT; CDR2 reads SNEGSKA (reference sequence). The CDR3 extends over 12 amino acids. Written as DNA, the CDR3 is TGCAGTGCTCTTGGGGGCGATTCTGGCTACACCTTC. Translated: CSALGGDSGYTF.

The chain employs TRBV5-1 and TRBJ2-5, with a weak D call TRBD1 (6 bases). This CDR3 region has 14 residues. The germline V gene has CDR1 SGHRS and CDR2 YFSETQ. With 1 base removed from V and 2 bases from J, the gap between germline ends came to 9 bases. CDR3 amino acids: CASSLLGAQETQYF. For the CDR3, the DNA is TGCGCCAGCAGCTTGTTGGGGGCGCAAGAGACCCAGTACTTC.

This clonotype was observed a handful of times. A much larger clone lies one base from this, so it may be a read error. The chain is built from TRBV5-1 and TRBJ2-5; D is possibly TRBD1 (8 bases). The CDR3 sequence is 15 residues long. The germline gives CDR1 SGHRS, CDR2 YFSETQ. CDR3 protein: CASSFTGGDQETQHF. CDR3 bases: TGCGCCAGCAGCTTTACAGGGGGGGATCAAGAGACCCAGCACTTC. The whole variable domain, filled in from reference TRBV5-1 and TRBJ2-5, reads KAGVTQTPRYLIKTRGQQVTLSCSPISGHRSVSWYQQTPGQGLQFLFEYFSETQRNKGNFPGRFSGRQFSNSRSEMNVSTLELGDSALYLCASSFTGGDQETQHFGPGTRLLVL.

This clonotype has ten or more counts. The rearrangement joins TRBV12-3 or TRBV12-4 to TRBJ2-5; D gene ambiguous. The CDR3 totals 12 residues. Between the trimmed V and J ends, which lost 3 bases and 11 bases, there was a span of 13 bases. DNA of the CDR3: TGTGCCAGCAGTTTGGTCAGGACGGGTCAGTACTTC. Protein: CASSLVRTGQYF.

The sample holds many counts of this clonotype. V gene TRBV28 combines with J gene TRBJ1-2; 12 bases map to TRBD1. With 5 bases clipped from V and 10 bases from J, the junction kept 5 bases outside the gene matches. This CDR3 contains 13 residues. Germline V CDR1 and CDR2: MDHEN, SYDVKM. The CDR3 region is CASSALGQGAYTF. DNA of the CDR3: TGTGCCAGCAGTGCGTTGGGACAGGGGGCCTACACCTTC.

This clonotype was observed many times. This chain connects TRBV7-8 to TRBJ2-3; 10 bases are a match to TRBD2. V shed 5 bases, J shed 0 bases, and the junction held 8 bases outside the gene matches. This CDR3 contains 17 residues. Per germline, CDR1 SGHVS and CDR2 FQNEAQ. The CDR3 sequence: CASSHSGTSVSTDTQYF. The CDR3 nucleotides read TGTGCCAGCAGCCATTCCGGGACTAGCGTGAGCACAGATACGCAGTATTTT.

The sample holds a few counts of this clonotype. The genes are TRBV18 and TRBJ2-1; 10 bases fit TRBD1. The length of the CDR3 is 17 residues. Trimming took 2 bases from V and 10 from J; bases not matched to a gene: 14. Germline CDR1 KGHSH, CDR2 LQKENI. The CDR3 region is CASSPNNPGTGVFEQFF. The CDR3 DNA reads TGTGCCAGCTCACCAAACAACCCCGGGACAGGGGTTTTCGAGCAGTTCTTC.

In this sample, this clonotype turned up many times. The CDR3 here is CAWGLPYRREETQYF. The CDR3 region has the DNA TGTGCCTGGGGCCTCCCGTATCGGAGAGAGGAGACCCAGTACTTC. The V gene is TRBV30, the J gene TRBJ2-5; D unresolved. The CDR3 runs 15 residues. The germline V and J ends were trimmed by 5 bases and 5 bases, with 21 bases remaining between them. CDR1 is GTSNPN and CDR2 is SVGIG in the germline V gene (reference sequence).

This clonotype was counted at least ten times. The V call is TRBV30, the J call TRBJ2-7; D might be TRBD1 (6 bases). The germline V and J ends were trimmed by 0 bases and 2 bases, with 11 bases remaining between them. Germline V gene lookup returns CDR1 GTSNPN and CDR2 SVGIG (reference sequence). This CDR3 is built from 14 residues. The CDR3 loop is CAWSVERGTYEQYF. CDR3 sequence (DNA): TGTGCCTGGAGTGTAGAAAGGGGGACCTACGAGCAGTACTTC.

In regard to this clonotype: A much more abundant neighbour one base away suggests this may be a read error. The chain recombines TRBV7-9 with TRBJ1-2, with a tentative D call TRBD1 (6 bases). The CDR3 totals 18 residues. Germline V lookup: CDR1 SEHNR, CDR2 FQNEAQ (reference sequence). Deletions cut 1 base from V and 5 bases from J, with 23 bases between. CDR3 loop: CASSLEGGTEATLYGYTF. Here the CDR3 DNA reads TGTGCCAGCAGCTTAGAGGGGGGTACAGAAGCCACTCTATATGGCTACACCTTC.

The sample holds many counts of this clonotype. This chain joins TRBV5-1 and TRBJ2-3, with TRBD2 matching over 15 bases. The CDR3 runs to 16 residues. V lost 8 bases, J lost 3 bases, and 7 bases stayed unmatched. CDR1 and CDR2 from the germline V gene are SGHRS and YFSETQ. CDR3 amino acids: CASRPGTSGRTDTQYF. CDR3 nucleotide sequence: TGCGCCAGTAGACCCGGGACTAGCGGGAGGACAGATACGCAGTATTTT.